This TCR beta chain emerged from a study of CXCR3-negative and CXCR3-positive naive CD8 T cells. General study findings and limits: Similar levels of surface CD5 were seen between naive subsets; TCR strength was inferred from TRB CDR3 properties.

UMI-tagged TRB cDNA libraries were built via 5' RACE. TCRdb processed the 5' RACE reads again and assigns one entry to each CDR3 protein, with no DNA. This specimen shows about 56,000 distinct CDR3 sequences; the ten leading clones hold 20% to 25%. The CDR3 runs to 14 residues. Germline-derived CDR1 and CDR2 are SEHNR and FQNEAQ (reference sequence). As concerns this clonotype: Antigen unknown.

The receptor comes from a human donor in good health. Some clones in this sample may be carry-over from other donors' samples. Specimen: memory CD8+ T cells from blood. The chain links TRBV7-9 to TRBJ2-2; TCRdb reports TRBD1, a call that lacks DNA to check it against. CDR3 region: CASSTTGGTGELFF. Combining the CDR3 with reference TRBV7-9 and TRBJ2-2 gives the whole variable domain DTGVSQNPRHKITKRGQNVTFRCDPISEHNRLYWYRQTLGQGPEFLTYFQNEAQLEKSRLLSDRFSAERPKGSFSTLEIQRTEQGDSAMYLCASSTTGGTGELFFGEGSRLTVL.